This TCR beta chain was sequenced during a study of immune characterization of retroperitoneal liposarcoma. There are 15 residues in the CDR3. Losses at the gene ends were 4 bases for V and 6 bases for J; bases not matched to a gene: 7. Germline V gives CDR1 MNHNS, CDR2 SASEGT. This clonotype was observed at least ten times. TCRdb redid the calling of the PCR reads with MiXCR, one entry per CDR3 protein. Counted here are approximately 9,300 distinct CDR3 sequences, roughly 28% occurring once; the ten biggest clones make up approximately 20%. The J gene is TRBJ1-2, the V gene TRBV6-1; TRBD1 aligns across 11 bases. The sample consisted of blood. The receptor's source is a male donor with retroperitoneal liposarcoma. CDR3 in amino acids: CASSGADRGPNGYTF. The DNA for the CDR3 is TGTGCCAGCAGTGGAGCGGACAGGGGGCCTAATGGCTACACCTTC.